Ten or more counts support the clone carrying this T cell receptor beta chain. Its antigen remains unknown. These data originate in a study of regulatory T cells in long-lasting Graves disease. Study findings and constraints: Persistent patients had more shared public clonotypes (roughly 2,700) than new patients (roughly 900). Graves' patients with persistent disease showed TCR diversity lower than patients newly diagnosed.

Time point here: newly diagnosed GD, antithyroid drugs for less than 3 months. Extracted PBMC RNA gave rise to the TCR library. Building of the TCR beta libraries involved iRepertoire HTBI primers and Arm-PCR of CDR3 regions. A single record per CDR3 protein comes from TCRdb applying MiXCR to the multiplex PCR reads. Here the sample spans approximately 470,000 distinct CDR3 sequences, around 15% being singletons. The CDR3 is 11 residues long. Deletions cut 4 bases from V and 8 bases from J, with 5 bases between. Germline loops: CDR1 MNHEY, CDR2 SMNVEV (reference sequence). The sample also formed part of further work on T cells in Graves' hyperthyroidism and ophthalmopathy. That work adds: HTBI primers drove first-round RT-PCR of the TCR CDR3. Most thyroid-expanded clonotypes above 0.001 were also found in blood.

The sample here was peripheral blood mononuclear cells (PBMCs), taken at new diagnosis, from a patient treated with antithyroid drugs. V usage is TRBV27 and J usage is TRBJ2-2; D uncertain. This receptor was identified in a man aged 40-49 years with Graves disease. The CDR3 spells CASSWGGELFF. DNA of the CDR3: TGTGCCAGCAGTTGGGGTGGGGAGCTGTTTTTT.